This TCR beta chain emerged from a study of T-cell reconstitution after alpha-beta-depleted transplantation in children. Unique molecular identifiers featured in how the TCRbeta library was prepared. TCRdb re-called the PCR reads with MiXCR, one entry per CDR3 protein. The table records around 200,000 distinct CDR3 sequences, around a sixth of them present only once. V lost 5 bases to trimming and J lost 2 bases, with 13 bases between them. CDR1 SGHRS and CDR2 YFSETQ come from the germline V gene. The CDR3 length is 14 residues. The TCR sequence derives from a male patient between 2 and 15 years old who had a stem cell transplant for acute lymphoblastic leukemia, so the T cells may come from the graft donor. The chain uses TRBV5-1 and TRBJ2-5; either TRBD1 or TRBD2 may fit D (5 bases each). Sequencing was performed on PBMCs, mostly from graft donor cells, taken 360 days after TCRalphabeta/CD19-depleted stem cell transplant. CDR3 loop: CASSRGTTQETQYF. The CDR3 DNA is TGCGCCAGCAGTCGTGGGACGACTCAAGAGACCCAGTACTTC.